This TCR beta chain was captured by sequencing in a study of T cell responses to AZD1222 COVID-19 vaccine. The protocol was immunoSEQ multiplex PCR, while the TCRdb copy is restricted to in-frame clones and leaves out a portion. The sample consists of around 110,000 clones, 89% of them appearing once. As concerns this clone: Its target is unknown.

Study results and limitations: In a largely white British group with more females than males, clonal diversity was possibly underestimated.

Trimming took off 3 bases at V and 0 bases at J, with 12 bases between the two ends. Germline values: CDR1 LGHNT, CDR2 FRNRAP. CDR3 length: 15 residues. Sample: peripheral blood, taken on day 0 of AZD1222 vaccination. The receptor was isolated from an adult in good health. This chain uses TRBV12-5 with TRBJ2-7; perhaps D is TRBD1 or TRBD2 (5 bases each). CDR3 coding DNA: TGTGCTAGTGGTTTCGGGGCGGGCCTCTCCTACGAGCAGTACTTC. This encodes CASGFGAGLSYEQYF.